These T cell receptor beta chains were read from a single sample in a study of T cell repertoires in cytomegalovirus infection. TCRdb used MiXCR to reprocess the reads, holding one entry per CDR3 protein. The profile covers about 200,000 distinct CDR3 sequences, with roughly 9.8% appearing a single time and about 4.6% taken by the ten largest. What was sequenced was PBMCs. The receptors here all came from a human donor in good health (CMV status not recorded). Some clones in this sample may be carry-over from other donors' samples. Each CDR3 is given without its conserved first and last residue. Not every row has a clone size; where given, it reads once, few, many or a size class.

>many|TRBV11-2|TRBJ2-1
ASSLRWTGGNSYNEQF
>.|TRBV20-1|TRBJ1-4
SADPGTGLGKLF
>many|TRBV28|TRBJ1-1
ASSRHIRFLNTEAF
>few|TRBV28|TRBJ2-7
ASLPGIAYEQY
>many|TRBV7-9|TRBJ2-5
ASSLLLAGGFQETQY
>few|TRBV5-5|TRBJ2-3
ASSPGRLAGHTDTQY
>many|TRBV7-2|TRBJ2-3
ASSLGTGGGDTQY
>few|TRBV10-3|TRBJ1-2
AISRDSPYGYT
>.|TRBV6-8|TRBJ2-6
ASSPGSSGGSGANVLT
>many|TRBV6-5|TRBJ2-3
ASSYSISSGGTDTQY
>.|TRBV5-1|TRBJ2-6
ASSAGLPGANVLT
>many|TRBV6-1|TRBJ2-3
ASSDTGTGTDTQY
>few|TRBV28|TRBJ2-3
ASSLQAAHTDTQY
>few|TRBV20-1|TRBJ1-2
SARDRIDYGYT
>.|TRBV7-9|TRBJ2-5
ASSLGRVWETQY
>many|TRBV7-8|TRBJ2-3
ASSFTGTGGTDTQY
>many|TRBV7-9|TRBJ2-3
ASSIPGGLSTDTQY
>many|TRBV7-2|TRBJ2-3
ASSFRLAGVTDTQY
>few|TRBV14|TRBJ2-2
ASSQTLGVTGELF
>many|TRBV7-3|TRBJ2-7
ASSLGSGRAYYEQY
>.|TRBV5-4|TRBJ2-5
ASSLGPAGGSPQY
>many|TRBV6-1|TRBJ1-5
ASSTGQPNQPQH
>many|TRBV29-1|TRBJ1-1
SVRSTGEAF
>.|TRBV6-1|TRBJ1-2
ATFSDSNYGYT
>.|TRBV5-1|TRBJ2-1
ASSSGNPGGNEQF
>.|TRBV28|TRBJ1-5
ASSYRVGNQPQH
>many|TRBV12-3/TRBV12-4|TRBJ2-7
ASSLDGVSYEQY
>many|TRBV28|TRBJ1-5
ANHRGGHQPQH
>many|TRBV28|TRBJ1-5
ASSLGRGGSNQPQH
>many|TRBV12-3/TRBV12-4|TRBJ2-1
ASSPGGPYEQF
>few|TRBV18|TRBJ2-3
ASSPEGTGADTQY
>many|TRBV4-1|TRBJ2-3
ASSQRAQITDTQY
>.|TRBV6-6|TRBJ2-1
ASSYSRGPPGEQF
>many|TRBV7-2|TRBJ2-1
ASSLALLAGNNEQF
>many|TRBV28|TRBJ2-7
ASSFLWTSGKYEQY
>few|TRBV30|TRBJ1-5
AWSGSNQPQH
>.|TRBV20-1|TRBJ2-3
SARTPRTDTQY
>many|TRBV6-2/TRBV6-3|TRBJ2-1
ASRSVRRDANEQF
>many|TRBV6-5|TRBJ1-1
ASSYSYDRMNTEAF
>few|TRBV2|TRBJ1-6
ASNDRGHSPLH
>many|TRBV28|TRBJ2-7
ASSSEGQGAYEQY
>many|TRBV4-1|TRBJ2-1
ASSQDLTGQGRNEQF
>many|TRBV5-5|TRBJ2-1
ASSLLMASGYNEQF
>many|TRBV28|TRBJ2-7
ASSSLWGWKSYEQY
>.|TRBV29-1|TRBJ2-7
SVPIQGSYEQY
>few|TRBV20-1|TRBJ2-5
SARDFRGIYQETQY
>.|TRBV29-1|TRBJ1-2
SVGVGTKGYT
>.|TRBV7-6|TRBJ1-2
ASSSFDRDYGYT
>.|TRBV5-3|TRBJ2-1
ASSSVVGGLSYNEQF
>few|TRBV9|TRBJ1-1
ASSVESIRNTEAF
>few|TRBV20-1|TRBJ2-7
SAPSKFGSYEQY
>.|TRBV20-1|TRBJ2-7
SATPTDGQGYEQY
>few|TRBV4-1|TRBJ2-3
ASSQASAFKDTQY
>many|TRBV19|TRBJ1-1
ASKGQKGTAF
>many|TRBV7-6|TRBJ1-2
ASSPDDSNYGYT
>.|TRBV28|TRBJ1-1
ASTPWTGGMEAF
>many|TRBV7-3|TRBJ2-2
ASRLAGSNTGELF
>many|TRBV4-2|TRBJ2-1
ASSQDLRWSGRLGQF
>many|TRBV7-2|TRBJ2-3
ASSLVGLGADTQY
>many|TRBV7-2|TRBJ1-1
ASSRRDGRNTEAF